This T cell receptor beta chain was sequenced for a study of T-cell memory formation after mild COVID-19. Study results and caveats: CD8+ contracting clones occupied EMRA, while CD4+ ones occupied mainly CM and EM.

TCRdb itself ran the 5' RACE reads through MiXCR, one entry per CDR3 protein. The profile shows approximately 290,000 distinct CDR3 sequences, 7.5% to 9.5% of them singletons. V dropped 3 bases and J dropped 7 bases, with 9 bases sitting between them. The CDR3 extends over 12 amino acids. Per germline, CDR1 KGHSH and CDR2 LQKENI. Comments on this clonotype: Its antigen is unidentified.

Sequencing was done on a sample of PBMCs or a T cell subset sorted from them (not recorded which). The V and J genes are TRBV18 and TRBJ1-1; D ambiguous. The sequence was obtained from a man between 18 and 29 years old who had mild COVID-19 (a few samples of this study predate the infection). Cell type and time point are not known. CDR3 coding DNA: TGTGCCAGCTCACCCACTCCGAGTGAAGCTTTCTTT. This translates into CASSPTPSEAFF.